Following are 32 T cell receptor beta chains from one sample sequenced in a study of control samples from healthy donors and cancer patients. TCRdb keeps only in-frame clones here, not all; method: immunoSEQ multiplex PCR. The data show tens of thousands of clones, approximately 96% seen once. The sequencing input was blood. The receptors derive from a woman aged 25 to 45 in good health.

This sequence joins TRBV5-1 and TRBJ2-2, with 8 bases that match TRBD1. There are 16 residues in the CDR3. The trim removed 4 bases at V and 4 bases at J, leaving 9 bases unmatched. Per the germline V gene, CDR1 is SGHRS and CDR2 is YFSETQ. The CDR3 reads CASSLLTGDLTGELFF. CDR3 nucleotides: TGCGCCAGCAGCCTACTGACAGGGGACCTCACCGGGGAGCTGTTTTTT.

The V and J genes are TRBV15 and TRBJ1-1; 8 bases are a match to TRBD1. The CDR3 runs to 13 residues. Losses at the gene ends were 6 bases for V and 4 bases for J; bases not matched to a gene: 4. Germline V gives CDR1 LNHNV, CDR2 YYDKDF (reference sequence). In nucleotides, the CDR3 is TGTGCCACCAGAGGACAGGGAAGCACTGAAGCTTTCTTT. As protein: CATRGQGSTEAFF.

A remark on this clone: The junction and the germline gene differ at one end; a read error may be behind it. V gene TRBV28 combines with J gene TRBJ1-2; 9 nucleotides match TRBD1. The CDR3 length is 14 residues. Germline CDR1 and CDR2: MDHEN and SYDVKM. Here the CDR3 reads CVSRDGTGNYGYTF. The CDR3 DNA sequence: TGTGTCAGCAGGGACGGGACAGGGAACTATGGCTACACCTTC.

For the CDR3, the DNA is TGTGCCAGCAGTCGACAGGGACGCGACTACGAGCAGTACTTC. Its protein product is CASSRQGRDYEQYF. This chain links TRBV28 with TRBJ2-7, with 7 bases aligning to TRBD1. Germline trimming cut 5 bases from V and 3 bases from J; bases unmatched to any gene: 7. CDR3 size: 14 residues. Germline V gene lookup returns CDR1 MDHEN and CDR2 SYDVKM.

The CDR3 coding sequence is TGTGCCAGCAGTTTAGGGGCGAACACTGAAGCTTTCTTT. It encodes CASSLGANTEAFF. The gene calls are TRBV27 and TRBJ1-1; D is perhaps TRBD1 (5 bases). V was trimmed by 2 bases and J by 1 base, leaving 5 bases between them. This CDR3 is 13 amino acids long. In germline, CDR1 is MNHEY, CDR2 SMNVEV (reference sequence).

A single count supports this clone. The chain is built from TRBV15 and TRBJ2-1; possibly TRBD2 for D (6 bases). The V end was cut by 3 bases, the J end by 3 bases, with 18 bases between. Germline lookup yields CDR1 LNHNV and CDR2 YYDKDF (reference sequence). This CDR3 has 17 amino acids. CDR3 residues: CATSSGRDHRLYNEQFF. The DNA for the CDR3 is TGTGCCACCAGCAGTGGGCGGGACCACAGACTCTACAATGAGCAGTTCTTC.

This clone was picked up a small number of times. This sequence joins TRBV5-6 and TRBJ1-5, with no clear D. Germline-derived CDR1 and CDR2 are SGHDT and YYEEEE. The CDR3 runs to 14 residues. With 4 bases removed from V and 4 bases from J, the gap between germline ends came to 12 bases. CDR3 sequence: CASSLRRMNQPQHF. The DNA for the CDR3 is TGTGCCAGCAGCCTCCGACGCATGAATCAGCCCCAGCATTTT.

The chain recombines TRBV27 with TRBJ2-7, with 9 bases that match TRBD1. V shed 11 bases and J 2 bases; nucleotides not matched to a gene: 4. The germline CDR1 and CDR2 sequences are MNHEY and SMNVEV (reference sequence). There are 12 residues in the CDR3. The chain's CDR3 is CASRTGAYEQYF. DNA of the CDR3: TGTGCCTCGCGGACAGGGGCCTACGAGCAGTACTTC.

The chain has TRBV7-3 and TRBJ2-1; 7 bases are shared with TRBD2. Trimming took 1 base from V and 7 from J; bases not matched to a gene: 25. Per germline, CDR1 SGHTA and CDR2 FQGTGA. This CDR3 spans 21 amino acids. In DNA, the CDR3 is TGTGCCAGCAGCTTAAGGGTCGGGGGGAAAAAAATCACCGTCTTACCGAATGAGCAGTTCTTC. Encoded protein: CASSLRVGGKKITVLPNEQFF.

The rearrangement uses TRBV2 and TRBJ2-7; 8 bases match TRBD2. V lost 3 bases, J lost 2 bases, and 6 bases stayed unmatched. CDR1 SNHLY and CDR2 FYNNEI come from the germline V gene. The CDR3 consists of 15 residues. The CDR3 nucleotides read TGTGCCAGCAGTGATGGGGTTAGCGGGGCCTACGAGCAGTACTTC. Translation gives CASSDGVSGAYEQYF. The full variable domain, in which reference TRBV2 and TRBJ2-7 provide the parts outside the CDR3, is EPEVTQTPSHQVTQMGQEVILRCVPISNHLYFYWYRQILGQKVEFLVSFYNNEISEKSEIFDDQFSVERPDGSNFTLKIRSTKLEDSAMYFCASSDGVSGAYEQYFGPGTRLTVT.

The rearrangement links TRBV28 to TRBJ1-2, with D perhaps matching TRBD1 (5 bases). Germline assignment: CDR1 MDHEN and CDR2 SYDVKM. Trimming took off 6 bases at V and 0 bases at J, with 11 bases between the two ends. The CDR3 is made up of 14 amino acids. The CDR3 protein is CASRGTSANYGYTF. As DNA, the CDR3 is TGTGCCAGCAGGGGGACGTCGGCTAACTATGGCTACACCTTC.

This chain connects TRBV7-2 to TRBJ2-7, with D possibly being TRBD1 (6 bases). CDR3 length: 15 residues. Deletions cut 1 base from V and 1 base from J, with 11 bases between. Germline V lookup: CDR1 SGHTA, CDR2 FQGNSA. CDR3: CASSLGRGSSYEQYF. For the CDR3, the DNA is TGTGCCAGCAGCTTAGGCAGGGGCTCATCCTACGAGCAGTACTTC.

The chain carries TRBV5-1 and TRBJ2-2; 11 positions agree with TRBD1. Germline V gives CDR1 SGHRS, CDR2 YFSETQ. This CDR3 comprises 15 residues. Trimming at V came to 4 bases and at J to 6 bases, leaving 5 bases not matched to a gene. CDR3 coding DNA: TGCGCCAGCAGCGGGGACAGGGGGTTGTCCGGGGAGCTGTTTTTT. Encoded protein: CASSGDRGLSGELFF.

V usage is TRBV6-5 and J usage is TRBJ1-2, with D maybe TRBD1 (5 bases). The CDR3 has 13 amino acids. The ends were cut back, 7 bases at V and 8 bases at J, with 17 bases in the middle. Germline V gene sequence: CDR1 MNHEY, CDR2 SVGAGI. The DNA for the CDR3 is TGTGCCAGCAATCGGGACCCCATGGCGGGCTACACCTTC. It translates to CASNRDPMAGYTF.

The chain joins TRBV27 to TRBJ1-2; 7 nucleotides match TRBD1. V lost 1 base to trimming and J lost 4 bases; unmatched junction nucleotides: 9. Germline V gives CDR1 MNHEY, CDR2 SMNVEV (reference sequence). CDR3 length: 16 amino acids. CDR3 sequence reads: CASSLYKPTGIYGYTF. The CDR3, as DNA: TGTGCCAGCAGTTTATACAAACCGACAGGGATCTATGGCTACACCTTC.

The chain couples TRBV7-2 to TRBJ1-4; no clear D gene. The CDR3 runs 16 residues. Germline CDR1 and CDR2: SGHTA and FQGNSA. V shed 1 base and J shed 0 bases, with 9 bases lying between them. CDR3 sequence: CASSLDGDPTNEKLFF. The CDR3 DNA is TGTGCCAGCAGCTTAGACGGGGATCCAACTAATGAAAAACTGTTTTTT.

CDR3: CASSLDRWSYEQYF. The CDR3 bases are TGTGCCAGCAGTTTAGACAGGTGGTCCTACGAGCAGTACTTC. The V call is TRBV27, the J call TRBJ2-7; D perhaps matches TRBD1 (6 bases). The V end was cut by 2 bases, the J end by 1 base, with 9 bases between. This CDR3 contains 14 residues. In germline, CDR1 is MNHEY, CDR2 SMNVEV (reference sequence).

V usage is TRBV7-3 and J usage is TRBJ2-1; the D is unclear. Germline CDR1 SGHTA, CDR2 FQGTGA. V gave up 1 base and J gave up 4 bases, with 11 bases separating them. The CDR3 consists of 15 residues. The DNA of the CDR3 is TGTGCCAGCAGCTTAAGTGGGAACCCTTACAATGAGCAGTTCTTC. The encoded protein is CASSLSGNPYNEQFF.

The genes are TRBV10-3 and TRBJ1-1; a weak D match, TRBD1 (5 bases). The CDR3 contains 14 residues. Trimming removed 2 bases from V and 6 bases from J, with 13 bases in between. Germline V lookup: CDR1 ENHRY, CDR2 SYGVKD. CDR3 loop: CAISEPSGFAEAFF. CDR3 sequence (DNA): TGTGCCATCAGTGAGCCTTCAGGGTTCGCTGAAGCTTTCTTT.

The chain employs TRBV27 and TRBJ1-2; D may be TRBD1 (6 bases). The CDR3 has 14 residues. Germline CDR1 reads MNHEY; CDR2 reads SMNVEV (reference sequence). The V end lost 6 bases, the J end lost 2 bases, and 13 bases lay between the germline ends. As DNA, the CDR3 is TGTGCCAGCAGGGATTCCGGGACAAACTATGGCTACACCTTC. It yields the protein CASRDSGTNYGYTF.

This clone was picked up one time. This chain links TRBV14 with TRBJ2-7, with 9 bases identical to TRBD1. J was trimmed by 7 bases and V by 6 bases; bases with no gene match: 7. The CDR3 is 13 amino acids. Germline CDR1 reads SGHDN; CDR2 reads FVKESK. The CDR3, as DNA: TGTGCCAGCAGGGCACAGGGGGCGGGGGAGCAGTACTTC. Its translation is CASRAQGAGEQYF.

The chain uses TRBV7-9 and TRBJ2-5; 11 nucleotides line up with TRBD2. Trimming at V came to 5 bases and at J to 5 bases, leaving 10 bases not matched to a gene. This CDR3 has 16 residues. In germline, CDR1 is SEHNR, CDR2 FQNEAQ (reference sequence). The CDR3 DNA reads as TGTGCCAGCAGCCAACACCTAGCGGGAGGATACGAGACCCAGTACTTC. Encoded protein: CASSQHLAGGYETQYF.

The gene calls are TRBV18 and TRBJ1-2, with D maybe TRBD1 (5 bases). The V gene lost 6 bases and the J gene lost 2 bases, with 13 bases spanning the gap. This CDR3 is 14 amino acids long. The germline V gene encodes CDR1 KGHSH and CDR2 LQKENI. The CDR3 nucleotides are TGTGCCAGCTCCCCCTCGGGGGAGAACTATGGCTACACCTTC. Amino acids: CASSPSGENYGYTF.

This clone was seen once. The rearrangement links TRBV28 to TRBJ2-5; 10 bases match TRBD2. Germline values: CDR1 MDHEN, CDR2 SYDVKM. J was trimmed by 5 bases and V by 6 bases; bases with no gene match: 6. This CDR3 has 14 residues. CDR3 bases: TGTGCCAGCAGCCCGGGACTAGCGATGGAGACCCAGTACTTC. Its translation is CASSPGLAMETQYF.

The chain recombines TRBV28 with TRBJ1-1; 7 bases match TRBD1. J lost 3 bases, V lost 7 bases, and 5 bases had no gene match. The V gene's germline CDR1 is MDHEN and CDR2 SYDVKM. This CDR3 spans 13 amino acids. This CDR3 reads CASTDREDTEAFF. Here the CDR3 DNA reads TGTGCCAGCACCGACAGGGAGGACACTGAAGCTTTCTTT.

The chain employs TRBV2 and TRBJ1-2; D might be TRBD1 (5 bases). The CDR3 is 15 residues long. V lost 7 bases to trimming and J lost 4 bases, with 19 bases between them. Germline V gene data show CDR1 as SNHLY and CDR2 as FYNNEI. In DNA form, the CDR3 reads TGTGCCAGCATCCCCGCCGGACACGGATTCTATGGCTACACCTTC. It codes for CASIPAGHGFYGYTF.

CDR3 bases: TGTGCCATCAGTGAAGGTGGTCCGGACGCGAATTCACCCCTCCACTTT. It translates to CAISEGGPDANSPLHF. The V gene is TRBV10-3, the J gene TRBJ1-6; D unresolved. V was pared by 3 bases and J by 7 bases, with 16 bases between. The CDR3 has 16 residues. Germline V gene data show CDR1 as ENHRY and CDR2 as SYGVKD.

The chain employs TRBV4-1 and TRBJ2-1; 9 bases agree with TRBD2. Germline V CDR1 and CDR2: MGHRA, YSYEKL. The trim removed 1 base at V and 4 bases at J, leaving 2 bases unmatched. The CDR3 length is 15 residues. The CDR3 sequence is CASSQGSGRYNEQFF. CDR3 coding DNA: TGCGCCAGCAGCCAAGGGAGCGGGAGGTACAATGAGCAGTTCTTC.

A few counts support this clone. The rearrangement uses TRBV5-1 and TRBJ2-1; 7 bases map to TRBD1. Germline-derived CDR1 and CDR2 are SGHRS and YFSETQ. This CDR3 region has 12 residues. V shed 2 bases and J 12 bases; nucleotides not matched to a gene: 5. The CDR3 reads CASSFGRDRQFF. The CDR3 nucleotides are TGCGCCAGCAGCTTCGGTCGGGACAGGCAGTTCTTC.

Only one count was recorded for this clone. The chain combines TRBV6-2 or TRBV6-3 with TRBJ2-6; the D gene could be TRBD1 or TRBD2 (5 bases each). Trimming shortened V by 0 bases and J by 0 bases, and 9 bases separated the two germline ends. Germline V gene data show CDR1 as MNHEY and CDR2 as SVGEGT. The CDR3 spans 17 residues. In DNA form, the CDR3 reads TGTGCCAGCAGTTACTCTGGGGGAAACTCTGGGGCCAACGTCCTGACTTTC. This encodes CASSYSGGNSGANVLTF.

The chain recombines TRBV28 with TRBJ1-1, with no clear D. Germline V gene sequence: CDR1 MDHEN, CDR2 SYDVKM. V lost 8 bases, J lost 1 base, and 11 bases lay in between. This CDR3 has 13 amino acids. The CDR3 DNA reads TGTGCCAGCGGCCCCTGGGGGAACACTGAAGCTTTCTTT. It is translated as CASGPWGNTEAFF.

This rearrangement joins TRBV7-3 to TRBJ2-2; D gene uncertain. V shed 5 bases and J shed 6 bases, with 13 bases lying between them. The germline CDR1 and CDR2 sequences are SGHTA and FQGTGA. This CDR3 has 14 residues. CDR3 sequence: CASSPEALSGELFF. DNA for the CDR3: TGTGCCAGCAGCCCCGAGGCTCTTTCCGGGGAGCTGTTTTTT.